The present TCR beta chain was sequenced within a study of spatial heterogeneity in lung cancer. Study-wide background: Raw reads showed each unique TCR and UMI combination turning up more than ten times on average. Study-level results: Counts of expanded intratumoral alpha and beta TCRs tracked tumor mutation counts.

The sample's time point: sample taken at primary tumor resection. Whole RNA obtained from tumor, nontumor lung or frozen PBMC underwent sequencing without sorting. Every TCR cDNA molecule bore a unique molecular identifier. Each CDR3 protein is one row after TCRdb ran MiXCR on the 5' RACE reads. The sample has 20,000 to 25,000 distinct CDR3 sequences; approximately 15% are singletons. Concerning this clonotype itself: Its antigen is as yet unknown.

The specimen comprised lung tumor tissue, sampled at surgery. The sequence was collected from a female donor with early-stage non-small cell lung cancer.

CDR3 amino acids: CASNIPGSRQFF. The CDR3, as DNA: TGTGCCAGCAACATACCGGGGTCAAGGCAGTTCTTC. The rearrangement joins TRBV12-3 or TRBV12-4 to TRBJ2-1; D might be TRBD2 (5 bases). V dropped 7 bases and J dropped 12 bases, with 16 bases sitting between them. This CDR3 contains 12 residues.